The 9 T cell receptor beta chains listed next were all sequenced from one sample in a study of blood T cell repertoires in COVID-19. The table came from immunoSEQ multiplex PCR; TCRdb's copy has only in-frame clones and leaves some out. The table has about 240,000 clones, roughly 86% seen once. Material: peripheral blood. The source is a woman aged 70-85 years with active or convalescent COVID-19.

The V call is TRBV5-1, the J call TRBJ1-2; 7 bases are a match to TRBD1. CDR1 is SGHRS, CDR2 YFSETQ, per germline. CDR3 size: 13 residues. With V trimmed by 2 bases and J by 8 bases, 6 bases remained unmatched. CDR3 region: CASSLLTGDGYTF. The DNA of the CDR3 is TGCGCCAGCAGCTTACTTACAGGGGACGGCTACACCTTC.

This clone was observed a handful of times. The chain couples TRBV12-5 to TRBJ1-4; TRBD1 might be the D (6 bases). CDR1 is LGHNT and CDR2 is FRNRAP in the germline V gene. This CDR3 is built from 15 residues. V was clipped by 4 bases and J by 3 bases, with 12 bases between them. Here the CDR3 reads CASGSTGGPNEKLFF. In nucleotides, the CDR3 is TGTGCTAGTGGTTCTACCGGGGGGCCTAATGAAAAACTGTTTTTT.

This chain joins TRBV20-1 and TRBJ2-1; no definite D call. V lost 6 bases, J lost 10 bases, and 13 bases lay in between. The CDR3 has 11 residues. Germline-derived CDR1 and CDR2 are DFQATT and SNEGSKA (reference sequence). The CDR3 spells CSAAPKNEQFF. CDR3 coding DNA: TGCAGTGCGGCCCCAAAAAACGAGCAGTTCTTC.

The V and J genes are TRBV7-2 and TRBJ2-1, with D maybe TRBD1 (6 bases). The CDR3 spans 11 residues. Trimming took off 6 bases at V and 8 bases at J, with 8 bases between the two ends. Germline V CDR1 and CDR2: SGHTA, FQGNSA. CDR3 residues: CASRQGHEQFF. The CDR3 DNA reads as TGTGCCAGCAGACAGGGACATGAGCAGTTCTTC.

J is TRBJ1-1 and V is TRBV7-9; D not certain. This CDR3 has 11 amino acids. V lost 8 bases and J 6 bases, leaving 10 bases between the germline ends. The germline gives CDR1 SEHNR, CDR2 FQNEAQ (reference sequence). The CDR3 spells CASGYNAEAFF. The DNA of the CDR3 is TGTGCCAGCGGTTACAACGCTGAAGCTTTCTTT. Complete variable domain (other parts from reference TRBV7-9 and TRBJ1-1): DTGVSQNPRHKITKRGQNVTFRCDPISEHNRLYWYRQTLGQGPEFLTYFQNEAQLEKSRLLSDRFSAERPKGSFSTLEIQRTEQGDSAMYLCASGYNAEAFFGQGTRLTVV.

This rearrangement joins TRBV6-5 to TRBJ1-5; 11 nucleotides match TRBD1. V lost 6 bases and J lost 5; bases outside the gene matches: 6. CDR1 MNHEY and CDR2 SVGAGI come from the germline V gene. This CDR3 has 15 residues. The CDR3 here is CASRVGTGGHQPQHF. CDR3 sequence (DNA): TGTGCCAGCAGAGTCGGGACAGGGGGACATCAGCCCCAGCATTTT.

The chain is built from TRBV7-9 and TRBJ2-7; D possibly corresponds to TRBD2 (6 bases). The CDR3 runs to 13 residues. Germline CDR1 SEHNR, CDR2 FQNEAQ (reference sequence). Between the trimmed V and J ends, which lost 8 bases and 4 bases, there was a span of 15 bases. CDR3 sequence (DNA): TGTGCCAGCGGTGGAGGGAGTAGGTACGAGCAGTACTTC. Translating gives CASGGGSRYEQYF.

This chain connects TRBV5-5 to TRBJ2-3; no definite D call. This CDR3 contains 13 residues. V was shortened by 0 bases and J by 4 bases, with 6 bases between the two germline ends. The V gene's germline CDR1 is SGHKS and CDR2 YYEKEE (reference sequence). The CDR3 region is CASSLAAADTQYF. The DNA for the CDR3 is TGTGCCAGCAGCTTGGCCGCAGCAGATACGCAGTATTTT.

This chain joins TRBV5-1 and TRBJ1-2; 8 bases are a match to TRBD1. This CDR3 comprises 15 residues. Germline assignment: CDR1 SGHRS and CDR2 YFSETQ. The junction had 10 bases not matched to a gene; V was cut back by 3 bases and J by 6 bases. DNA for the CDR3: TGCGCCAGCAGCTCCGGACAGGGTGGGGGCCATGGCTACACCTTC. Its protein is CASSSGQGGGHGYTF.